This is a list of T cell receptor beta chains from one sample in a study of tumor-infiltrating lymphocytes in primary liver carcinoma. TCRdb re-derived calls from the multiplex PCR reads in MiXCR, one entry per CDR3 protein. The sample holds 35,000 to 40,000 distinct CDR3 sequences, around 75% seen once. The sample was tumor-adjacent normal liver tissue. These receptors all stem from a man aged 40-55 years with primary liver carcinoma and hepatitis B virus infection. Both conserved end residues are part of each CDR3. The D gene is left open where the match is weak. Expanded clones get a size class; other rows say once, few or many, or leave the size out.

abundance	d_gene	len	j_gene	v_gene	CDR3aa	CDR3nt
once	-	11	TRBJ2-7	TRBV29-1	CSVLDTYVQYF	TGCAGCGTACTGGACACCTACGTGCAGTACTTC
-	-	15	TRBJ2-1	TRBV11-2	CASSWPRGERNEQFF	TGTGCCAGCAGTTGGCCTAGGGGAGAGCGGAATGAGCAGTTCTTC
many	TRBD2	17	TRBJ2-2	TRBV30	CAWIGSGRPINTGELFF	TGTGCCTGGATTGGTAGCGGGAGGCCGATAAACACCGGGGAGCTGTTTTTT
few	-	13	TRBJ2-7	TRBV11-1	CASRGERSYEQYF	TGTGCCAGCAGGGGGGAACGATCCTATGAGCAGTACTTC
-	-	13	TRBJ2-3	TRBV29-1	CSVRDPNTDTQYF	TGCAGCGTTAGGGATCCTAACACAGATACGCAGTATTTT
-	-	11	TRBJ2-1	TRBV30	CAWVKYNEQFF	TGTGCCTGGGTGAAATACAATGAGCAGTTTTTC
-	TRBD2	16	TRBJ2-3	TRBV6-4	CASGDSTGGSTDTQYF	TGTGCTAGCGGTGACTCGACTGGCGGGAGTACAGATACGCAGTATTTT
-	-	11	TRBJ1-1	TRBV11-2	CTSSQGGRAYF	TGTACCAGCAGCCAAGGGGGGAGGGCTTACTTT
-	-	15	TRBJ1-1	TRBV5-5	CDSSLEGERYTEAFF	TGTGACAGCAGCCTTGAGGGTGAGCGGTACACTGAAGCTTTCTTC
once	-	15	TRBJ2-1	TRBV6-5	CAGSYSQEAYNEQFF	TGCGCCGGCAGTTACAGCCAGGAGGCTTACAATGAGCAGTTCTTC
-	-	14	TRBJ2-1	TRBV7-9	CASRPTGVVDKQFF	TGTGCCAGCAGACCTACGGGCGTGGTAGATAAGCAGTTCTTC
many	-	14	TRBJ2-7	TRBV11-2	CASSLTDAAYEQYF	TGTGCCAGCAGTTTAACGGACGCTGCCTACGAGCAGTACTTC
-	-	15	TRBJ1-1	TRBV11-2	CASSPLGPMNTEAFF	TGTGCCAGCAGCCCGTTGGGCCCCATGAACACTGAAGCTTTCTTT
-	-	15	TRBJ2-3	TRBV5-1	CASSSEELSTNTQYF	TGCGCCAGCAGCTCGGAGGAACTTAGCACAAATACGCAGTATTTT
-	-	14	TRBJ2-3	TRBV29-1	CSGVDRTYTDTQYF	TGCAGCGGGGTGGACAGAACATACACAGATACGCAGTATTTT
once	-	15	TRBJ1-1	TRBV6-5	CSSSYQPGLYTEAFF	TGCTCCAGCAGTTACCAGCCGGGGCTGTACACTGAAGCTTTCTTT
-	TRBD1	15	TRBJ2-3	TRBV5-6	CTSSPETGGPHTQYF	TGTACTAGCAGCCCGGAGACAGGGGGCCCACATACGCAGTATTTT
-	-	13	TRBJ2-7	TRBV6-2/TRBV6-3	CVSTYELPYEQYF	TGTGTCAGCACTTACGAGTTACCCTACGAGCAGTACTTC
many	TRBD2	17	TRBJ2-1	TRBV6-1	CASSEWGGSSSYNEQFF	TGTGCCAGCAGTGAATGGGGCGGGAGTAGTTCCTACAATGAGCAGTTCTTC
many	-	14	TRBJ2-1	TRBV7-9	CASSLLLIFNEQFF	TGTGCCAGCAGCTTACTTCTGATTTTTAATGAGCAGTTCTTC
-	TRBD1	14	TRBJ2-7	TRBV11-2	CTSSLTGESYEQYF	TGTACCAGCAGCTTAACAGGGGAATCCTACGAGCAGTATTTC
once	-	17	TRBJ2-7	TRBV5-8	CASNLVPRSGGAYEQYF	TGTGCCAGCAACTTGGTCCCGCGTAGCGGTGGGGCCTACGAGCAGTACTTC